What follows describes a single T cell receptor (beta chain). This sample stems from a study of blood T cell repertoires in COVID-19. Overall study: Spain, Italy and the United States supplied samples that represented acute and convalescent COVID-19.

The CDR3 totals 15 residues. Per the germline V gene, CDR1 is MNHNY and CDR2 is SVGAGI (reference sequence). Unmatched junction bases numbered 7, after V lost 4 bases and J lost 3 bases. Measured with immunoSEQ multiplex PCR; TCRdb has only the in-frame clones, and not every one. This sample has about 300,000 clones, with 83% found just once. The receptor was derived from a woman between 50 and 59 years old with acute or convalescent COVID-19. V is TRBV6-6 and J is TRBJ1-1; 8 nucleotides line up with TRBD1. The sequenced sample consisted of peripheral blood. The chain's CDR3 is CASSFGTGIHTEAFF. CDR3 nucleotide sequence: TGTGCCAGCAGTTTCGGGACAGGTATTCACACTGAAGCTTTCTTT.